This T cell receptor (beta chain) was profiled in a study of blood T cell repertoires in COVID-19. Germline V gene sequence: CDR1 KGHDR, CDR2 SFDVKD. The CDR3 has 16 residues. J lost 6 bases, V lost 3 bases, and 7 bases had no gene match. Generated by immunoSEQ multiplex PCR, the TCRdb table keeps only in-frame clones and is missing some. This sample yields hundreds of thousands of clones, of which roughly nine tenths are seen a single time; about 3% belongs to the top ten. All recovered Cohort 3 donors got two negative PCRs, got clearance, or saw symptom resolution. This clonotype was sampled from a woman aged 50 to 65 who had recovered from COVID-19. This rearrangement joins TRBV24-1 to TRBJ1-5; 10 bases match TRBD1. The material sequenced was PBMCs or T cells enriched from blood (not recorded which). CDR3 sequence reads: CATSDPGTGEVQPQHF. DNA for the CDR3: TGTGCCACCAGTGATCCCGGGACAGGGGAGGTTCAGCCCCAGCATTTT.